This TCR beta chain was sequenced in a study of beta chain features in type 1 diabetes. Study conclusions and caveats: The study found moderately but significantly shorter TCRB CDR3s in all four CD4+ subsets of Type 1 diabetes patients. Any HLA type influence on TCRB rearrangement was left unresolved here.

Based on CD45RO/CCR7/CD25/CD127/CD95/CD27, CD4+ regulatory, stem cell-like memory, naive and central memory cells were sorted. In all sorted populations, purity surpassed 95%. This clone was recorded a few times. What it binds is unknown. Between the trimmed V and J ends, which lost 0 bases and 4 bases, there was a span of 21 bases. CDR3 length: 17 amino acids. Germline loops: CDR1 SQVTM, CDR2 ANQGSEA. Investigators reverse transcribed all isolated RNA, so they sequenced expressed TCRB transcripts. TCRdb's copy holds only in-frame clones and misses some; the assay was immunoSEQ multiplex PCR. The top ten clones hold around 0.01% of a sample with roughly 340,000 clones, over 10% of them seen once.

The TCR was taken from a woman aged 18 to 35 with type 1 diabetes. Sequenced material: naive CD4+ T cells from blood. The chain joins TRBV29-1 to TRBJ1-2; no clear D. The CDR3 loop is CSVEDLGGIAGLYGYTF. CDR3 coding DNA: TGCAGCGTTGAAGATCTCGGAGGGATAGCCGGACTCTATGGCTACACCTTC.